This paragraph covers one T cell receptor beta chain sequence. In this sample, this clone turned up a few times. There is no known antigen for this receptor. Within one base of it there is no much larger clone, and no base qualities were kept. This entry is derived from a study of blood T cell repertoires in COVID-19 (TCRdb year 2020). Broadly, across the study: Samples covering the acute and convalescent phases of COVID-19 were provided by collaborators in the United States, Italy and Spain. The material from the prospective study consisted of cDNA or gDNA derived from T cells, B-cell-depleted T cells, or PBMCs. The dataset comprised deeply sampled blood TCRbeta repertoires from subjects exposed to, actively infected with, or recovered from COVID-19. The repertoires were made available in a free public database intended to serve as a resource for research on the immune response to SARS-CoV-2. Samples came from the ongoing ImmuneRACE study (first 160 participants) plus 1,254 subjects from 6 global collaborators. A de-identified subject ID, COVID-19 status, age in years and sex were almost always included in the sample metadata. Where available, HLA class I and class II types were obtained from metadata supplied by the sample provider rather than from assay-based typing.

The immunoSEQ Assay, a bias-controlled multiplex PCR, was used to amplify TCRbeta CDR3 regions from genomic DNA. Processing in the source paper ran as follows. The number of nucleated cells in each sample was estimated by amplification of reference gene primers within the assay. Sequence reads were collapsed and filtered to measure the absolute abundance of every unique TCRbeta CDR3 rearrangement. For each sample, productive Simpson clonality was calculated as the square root of Simpson's diversity index over productive rearrangements. Here the immuneACCESS table is served through TCRdb, limited to in-frame sequences with V and J called. Missing clones are a known gap in these copies; in checked studies unresolved V genes cover under half, and the rest lacks a known reason. That table is the source of V, J and clone size, and D and trimming were worked out from the DNA. The sample has about 47,000 clones on record, roughly four fifths of them singletons. The ten largest make up 7% to 8.5% of the sample.

General study outcomes and caveats: The quantity of clinical and demographic metadata differed by source and by participant and was supplied without curation.

Trimming leaves V shorter by 4 bases and J shorter by 0 bases, with the junction holding 8 bases beyond the gene matches. The germline V gene (reference sequence) yields SGHKS for CDR1 and YYEKEE for CDR2. The CDR3 holds 16 amino acids from the cysteine to the phenylalanine. Solely the CDR3 DNA is kept, with 48 bases framed from the first base. Each collaborating institution followed its own protocols to collect whole blood in K2EDTA tubes. For TCRbeta analysis, collaborators shipped samples in one of three forms: frozen whole blood, isolated PBMCs, or DNA extracted from either of those sample types.

The receptor was derived from a man aged 60-69 years with active COVID-19. Recombination connected TRBV5-5 to TRBJ2-3; TRBD2 aligns with 7 central bases. Sequencing was done on a sample of peripheral blood. The nucleotide sequence is TGTGCCAGCAGCCGCTCTAGCGGAGGTAGCACAGATACGCAGTATTTT. It is translated as CASSRSSGGSTDTQYF. Extended through the reference TRBV5-5 and TRBJ2-3 proteins, this CDR3 yields the full variable domain: DAGVTQSPTHLIKTRGQQVTLRCSPISGHKSVSWYQQVLGQGPQFIFQYYEKEERGRGNFPDRFSARQFPNYSSELNVNALLLGDSALYLCASSRSSGGSTDTQYFGPGTRLTVL.